This paragraph reports one T cell receptor (beta chain). This sample was included in a study of blood T cell repertoires in COVID-19. Recruits, aged about 18 to 100 years, lived in 24 US areas. Trimming removed 1 base at V and 3 bases at J, with 9 bases between. CDR3 length equals 15 residues. CDR1 is KGHSH and CDR2 is LQKENI in the germline V gene. Per the original data handling: Cell counts per sample came from amplifying reference gene primers. The assay was immunoSEQ multiplex PCR, and TCRdb's table has in-frame clones only and misses some. V, J and clone size derive from that table, while D and trimming were established from the DNA sequence. The profile shows 220,000 or so clones, approximately 80% of them singletons.

The chain recombines TRBV18 with TRBJ1-4; D not certain. Material for sequencing was PBMCs or T cells enriched from blood (not recorded which). This receptor was obtained from a woman between 40 and 50 years old with acute COVID-19. CDR3 protein: CASSPQPTANEKLFF. The CDR3 region has the DNA TGTGCCAGCTCACCACAGCCTACAGCTAATGAAAAACTGTTTTTT.